This T cell receptor beta chain was sequenced for a study of cytomegalovirus exposure and HLA in healthy donors. CDR1 SGDLS and CDR2 YYNGEE come from the germline V gene. The CDR3 is made up of 15 amino acids. With 4 bases removed from V and 0 bases from J, the gap between germline ends came to 14 bases. Study results and caveats: In vitro work confirmed that three CMV-associated chains recognize CMV antigens.

Points on this clone: Its antigen is as yet unknown.

Generated by immunoSEQ multiplex PCR, the TCRdb table keeps only in-frame clones and is missing some. The sample consists of around 150,000 clones, about 90% of them appearing once. What was sequenced was PBMCs. The chain has TRBV9 and TRBJ2-7; the D gene is possibly TRBD1 (6 bases). This TCR derives from a woman under 30 in good health and CMV-seropositive. The CDR3 sequence: CASSPGQISSYEQYF. CDR3 in DNA: TGTGCCAGCAGCCCCGGACAGATAAGCTCCTACGAGCAGTACTTC.